The present TCR beta chain was sequenced within a study of blood T cell repertoires in COVID-19. Study summary: The origin of the acute and convalescent COVID-19 samples was the United States, Italy and Spain. Sample material is recorded as cDNA or gDNA derived from T cells, B-cell-depleted T cells, or PBMCs.

The authors' processing: Amplification of reference gene primers provided the estimated nucleated cell counts. Generated by immunoSEQ multiplex PCR, the TCRdb table keeps only in-frame clones and is missing some. V and J calls plus clone size are reproduced from that table; the DNA served to infer D and trimming. This sample has fewer than 500,000 clones; approximately 90% occur once, and the top ten carry roughly 1.4%. The trim removed 3 bases at V and 5 bases at J, leaving 7 bases unmatched. The CDR3 covers 17 residues. Germline CDR1 and CDR2: SGHAT and FQNNGV. The sample consisted of peripheral blood. The chain joins TRBV11-2 to TRBJ2-2; TRBD1 agrees at 12 bases. The receptor's source is a woman aged 30 to 39 with active or convalescent COVID-19. The CDR3 bases are TGTGCCAGCAGCTTCACACCGGGACAGGGGGCTACCGGGGAGCTGTTTTTT. It is translated as CASSFTPGQGATGELFF.